A single sample gave rise to the 32 T cell receptor beta chains below, sequenced in a study of T cell responses to AZD1222 COVID-19 vaccine. Sequencing used immunoSEQ multiplex PCR; TCRdb keeps in-frame clones, though not all of them. The table lists 93,000 or so clones, less than 95% of them singletons. The material sequenced was peripheral blood, taken on day 0 of AZD1222 vaccination. Receptors were obtained from an adult in good health.

The rearrangement links TRBV21-1 to TRBJ1-5. TRBV21-1 is flagged as a pseudogene. The CDR3 is made up of 15 amino acids. In DNA form, the CDR3 reads TGTGCCAGCAGCAAAGAATATAATAGCAATCAGCCCCAGCATTTT. Translating gives CASSKEYNSNQPQHF.

CDR3 amino acids: CASRLRGSGGENSPLHF. The CDR3 nucleotides are TGTGCCAGCAGACTTAGGGGGTCGGGGGGAGAGAACTCACCCCTCCACTTT. The gene calls are TRBV27 and TRBJ1-6, with a weak D call TRBD1 (6 bases). With 6 bases removed from V and 10 bases from J, the gap between germline ends came to 25 bases. CDR3 size: 17 residues. The germline V gene has CDR1 MNHEY and CDR2 SMNVEV (reference sequence).

The rearrangement uses TRBV15 and TRBJ2-1, with D tentatively TRBD1 or TRBD2 (5 bases each). Trimming stripped 0 bases from V and 2 bases from J, with 8 bases between. Germline V gives CDR1 LNHNV, CDR2 YYDKDF (reference sequence). This CDR3 is built from 15 residues. CDR3 sequence reads: CATSRDRGPYNEQFF. CDR3 DNA: TGTGCCACCAGCAGAGATCGGGGCCCCTACAATGAGCAGTTCTTC. The full variable domain, completed using reference TRBV15 and TRBJ2-1, is DAMVIQNPRYQVTQFGKPVTLSCSQTLNHNVMYWYQQKSSQAPKLLFHYYDKDFNNEADTPDNFQSRRPNTSFCFLDIRSPGLGDTAMYLCATSRDRGPYNEQFFGPGTRLTVL.

This chain uses TRBV19 with TRBJ2-2; 9 bases match TRBD2. The CDR3 consists of 14 residues. J lost 4 bases, V lost 6 bases, and 3 bases had no gene match. The V gene's germline CDR1 is LNHDA and CDR2 SQIVND (reference sequence). The CDR3 protein is CASSPAGGTGELFF. CDR3 in DNA: TGTGCCAGTAGCCCAGCGGGGGGCACCGGGGAGCTGTTTTTT. Filled out from reference TRBV19 and TRBJ2-2, the complete variable domain reads DGGITQSPKYLFRKEGQNVTLSCEQNLNHDAMYWYRQDPGQGLRLIYYSQIVNDFQKGDIAEGYSVSREKKESFPLTVTSAQKNPTAFYLCASSPAGGTGELFFGEGSRLTVL.

In DNA, the CDR3 is TGTGCCAGCTCACCAGCAGGTCCAGGCTCTGGAAACACCATATATTTT. Protein sequence: CASSPAGPGSGNTIYF. The chain couples TRBV18 to TRBJ1-3; unclear D gene. This CDR3 has 16 residues. V dropped 2 bases and J dropped 0 bases, with 11 bases sitting between them. Germline V gene data show CDR1 as KGHSH and CDR2 as LQKENI.

The J gene is TRBJ1-4, the V gene TRBV6-5; 10 bases are shared with TRBD1. This CDR3 is built from 13 residues. J gave up 10 bases and V 6 bases, and 5 bases lay outside the gene matches. Germline values: CDR1 MNHEY, CDR2 SVGAGI. In DNA, the CDR3 is TGTGCCAGCAGCGGACAGGGGGTGGGAAAACTGTTTTTT. It is translated as CASSGQGVGKLFF.

The CDR3 loop reads CASSPIPTGNNSPLHF. CDR3 DNA: TGTGCCAGCAGCCCCATCCCGACAGGAAATAATTCACCCCTCCACTTT. The gene calls are TRBV11-3 and TRBJ1-6; D possibly corresponds to TRBD1 (6 bases). The V end lost 5 bases, the J end lost 5 bases, and 16 bases lay between the germline ends. Germline loops: CDR1 SGHNT, CDR2 YENEEA. This CDR3 is 16 amino acids long.

The chain employs TRBV6-4 and TRBJ1-5, with 9 bases aligning to TRBD1. The CDR3 has 12 residues. Germline loops: CDR1 MRHNA, CDR2 SNTAGT. This chain's CDR3 is CPDRDRVQPQHF. The CDR3 DNA follows: TGTCCTGACCGGGACAGGGTACAGCCCCAGCATTTT.

As DNA, the CDR3 is TGTGCCAGGAATTCCGGGACTCAAGGTTTATTGGGCTACGAGCAGTACTTC. This gives the protein CARNSGTQGLLGYEQYF. V is TRBV5-8 and J is TRBJ2-7, with a weak D call TRBD2 (6 bases). The CDR3 has 17 amino acids. CDR1 SGHTS and CDR2 YDEGEE come from the germline V gene. V was shortened by 8 bases and J by 3 bases, with 27 bases between the two germline ends. Full variable domain (outside the CDR3, taken from reference TRBV5-8 and TRBJ2-7): EAGVTQSPTHLIKTRGQQATLRCSPISGHTSVYWYQQALGLGLQFLLWYDEGEERNRGNFPPRFSGRQFPNYSSELNVNALELEDSALYLCARNSGTQGLLGYEQYFGPGTRLTVT.

V usage is TRBV19 and J usage is TRBJ2-5; a possible D gene is TRBD1 (6 bases). V was clipped by 6 bases and J by 12 bases, with 14 bases between them. This CDR3 is built from 11 residues. Germline lookup yields CDR1 LNHDA and CDR2 SQIVND (reference sequence). CDR3 bases: TGTGCCAGTAGGGGTCCGGACAGCGAGTACTTC. It codes for CASRGPDSEYF. Filled out from reference TRBV19 and TRBJ2-5, the complete variable domain reads DGGITQSPKYLFRKEGQNVTLSCEQNLNHDAMYWYRQDPGQGLRLIYYSQIVNDFQKGDIAEGYSVSREKKESFPLTVTSAQKNPTAFYLCASRGPDSEYFGPGTRLLVL.

The gene calls are TRBV5-1 and TRBJ2-7; D possibly uses TRBD1 or TRBD2 (6 bases each). Germline V gives CDR1 SGHRS, CDR2 YFSETQ. Trimming cost V 4 bases and J 3 bases, with 14 bases left between them. This CDR3 spans 14 amino acids. The CDR3 here is CASSTGGGGYEQYF. CDR3 nucleotides: TGCGCCAGCAGCACAGGAGGGGGAGGCTACGAGCAGTACTTC.

The rearrangement uses TRBV5-6 and TRBJ2-7; no clear D. The V and J ends lost 0 bases and 6 bases respectively, with 4 bases between them. CDR1 and CDR2 (germline): SGHDT, YYEEEE. The CDR3 totals 11 residues. Here the CDR3 reads CASSLGPEQYF. The CDR3 coding sequence is TGTGCCAGCAGCTTGGGTCCCGAGCAGTACTTC.

The chain joins TRBV5-4 to TRBJ2-1; 8 bases match TRBD1. Germline V lookup: CDR1 SGHNT, CDR2 YYREEE (reference sequence). The V and J ends lost 0 bases and 7 bases, in that order; junction bases with no gene match: 9. The length of the CDR3 is 16 residues. The CDR3, as DNA: TGTGCCAGCAGCTTGGGCGCAACAGGGGGTTCGAATGAGCAGTTCTTC. Encoded protein: CASSLGATGGSNEQFF.

The chain carries TRBV6-5 and TRBJ2-2, with 9 positions matching TRBD1. Germline V gene sequence: CDR1 MNHEY, CDR2 SVGAGI. The CDR3 extends over 15 amino acids. V gave up 7 bases and J gave up 4 bases; unmatched junction bases: 7. CDR3 sequence: CASTRRDRATGELFF. DNA for the CDR3: TGTGCCAGCACCCGTCGGGACAGGGCCACCGGGGAGCTGTTTTTT.

A single count supports this clone. V is TRBV12-3 or TRBV12-4 and J is TRBJ1-2; TRBD1 is a possible D gene (5 bases). V lost 0 bases and J 9 bases, leaving 11 bases between the germline ends. The CDR3 length is 13 residues. CDR3 sequence: CASSLAQGGSYTF. CDR3 nucleotide sequence: TGTGCCAGCAGTTTAGCCCAGGGAGGAAGCTACACCTTC.

The rearrangement links TRBV27 to TRBJ2-7; 8 bases map to TRBD2. This CDR3 comprises 14 residues. Germline V gene lookup returns CDR1 MNHEY and CDR2 SMNVEV (reference sequence). Trimming at V came to 11 bases and at J to 1 base, leaving 10 bases not matched to a gene. The CDR3 sequence is CASQGGTRSYEQYF. The CDR3 DNA reads TGTGCCTCCCAAGGGGGGACTAGGTCCTACGAGCAGTACTTC.

V and J are TRBV7-3 and TRBJ2-1; 7 nucleotides agree with TRBD1. The CDR3 is 14 amino acids. Germline CDR1 and CDR2: SGHTA and FQGTGA. V shed 5 bases and J 8 bases; nucleotides not matched to a gene: 9. The CDR3 loop reads CASSEEGANDEQFF. The DNA for the CDR3 is TGTGCCAGCAGCGAAGAGGGGGCGAACGATGAGCAGTTCTTC.

The chain combines TRBV2 with TRBJ1-1; D remains unclear. Trimming pared 2 bases from V and 11 bases from J, leaving 18 bases between. The germline gives CDR1 SNHLY, CDR2 FYNNEI. The CDR3 runs to 14 residues. CDR3 nucleotides: TGTGCCAGCAGTGAAAGGGAAAGAGGTCAGGTGGCTTTCTTT. Amino acid sequence: CASSERERGQVAFF.

CDR3 in amino acids: CASRSSGTDEKLFF. For the CDR3, the DNA is TGTGCCAGCAGGTCCTCAGGAACGGATGAAAAACTGTTTTTT. This chain joins TRBV6-5 and TRBJ1-4; D call uncertain. The germline CDR1 and CDR2 sequences are MNHEY and SVGAGI. The CDR3 has 14 residues. V lost 6 bases and J lost 6, with 14 bases in between.

This chain connects TRBV28 to TRBJ2-3, with no clear D. The CDR3 covers 11 residues. Germline V lookup: CDR1 MDHEN, CDR2 SYDVKM. V lost 6 bases and J 4 bases, leaving 5 bases between the germline ends. DNA of the CDR3: TGTGCCAGCAGCTTGGCAGATACGCAGTATTTT. It encodes CASSLADTQYF.

V and J are TRBV19 and TRBJ1-5; 12 bases are a match to TRBD1. The germline V gene has CDR1 LNHDA and CDR2 SQIVND (reference sequence). Trimming took 10 bases from V and 1 from J; bases not matched to a gene: 14. This CDR3 contains 18 residues. The CDR3 nucleotides are TGTGCCACCCAGAGCCGGGACAGGGGGCGGAAAAGCAATCAGCCCCAGCATTTT. The encoded protein is CATQSRDRGRKSNQPQHF.

The chain recombines TRBV30 with TRBJ2-7; D is perhaps TRBD1 (6 bases). The CDR3 sequence is 12 residues long. The germline V gene encodes CDR1 GTSNPN and CDR2 SVGIG (reference sequence). Trimming cost V 8 bases and J 2 bases, with 13 bases left between them. DNA of the CDR3: TGTGCCCTGGACAGCAGAGCCTACGAGCAGTACTTC. Translating it yields CALDSRAYEQYF.

The chain employs TRBV28 and TRBJ1-3; no clear D. CDR3 length: 16 amino acids. Germline assignment: CDR1 MDHEN and CDR2 SYDVKM. V lost 4 bases and J 4 bases, leaving 17 bases between the germline ends. CDR3 in amino acids: CASSYLRRIGGNTIYF. The DNA for the CDR3 is TGTGCCAGCAGTTATTTAAGGCGAATTGGGGGAAACACCATATATTTT.

This chain connects TRBV3-1 (or the pseudogene TRBV3-2) to TRBJ1-1; possibly TRBD1 for D (6 bases). The length of the CDR3 is 16 residues. V was shortened by 0 bases and J by 4 bases, with 15 bases between the two germline ends. Per the germline V gene, CDR1 is LGHDT and CDR2 is YNNKEL (reference sequence). In DNA, the CDR3 is TGTGCCAGCAGCCAAGAGTCGACAGGTCTTGTCACTGAAGCTTTCTTT. Its protein product is CASSQESTGLVTEAFF.

CDR3 in DNA: TGTGCCAGCAGTGAACTGGGGTACACAGATACGCAGTATTTT. This translates into CASSELGYTDTQYF. The chain links TRBV6-1 to TRBJ2-3, with no clear D. Germline V gene data show CDR1 as MNHNS and CDR2 as SASEGT. V lost 2 bases to trimming and J lost 2 bases, with 8 bases between them. The CDR3 loop spans 14 amino acids.

The rearrangement links TRBV27 to TRBJ2-7; 8 positions match TRBD1. Germline lookup yields CDR1 MNHEY and CDR2 SMNVEV (reference sequence). With V trimmed by 4 bases and J by 0 bases, 5 bases remained unmatched. The CDR3 runs 15 residues. CDR3 region: CASSSTGTGSYEQYF. The DNA of the CDR3 is TGTGCCAGCAGTTCCACCGGGACAGGCTCCTACGAGCAGTACTTC.

The chain combines TRBV4-3 with TRBJ2-1; 10 nucleotides align to TRBD2. V lost 4 bases to trimming and J lost 0 bases; unmatched junction nucleotides: 9. The CDR3 sequence is 18 residues long. CDR1 LGHNA and CDR2 YSLEER come from the germline V gene. CDR3 nucleotide sequence: TGCGCCAGCAGCCCTCTAGCGGGGGTCACCAGCTCCTACAATGAGCAGTTCTTC. Translation gives CASSPLAGVTSSYNEQFF.

For the CDR3, the DNA is TGTGCCAGCAGCTCGGGGGGTGGAAACACCATATATTTT. It codes for CASSSGGGNTIYF. The chain joins TRBV11-2 to TRBJ1-3, with a tentative D call TRBD1 (5 bases). The length of the CDR3 is 13 residues. Germline V gene data show CDR1 as SGHAT and CDR2 as FQNNGV. V lost 4 bases and J lost 3, with 7 bases in between.

This chain uses TRBV28 with TRBJ1-5; no definite D call. In germline, CDR1 is MDHEN, CDR2 SYDVKM. The germline V and J ends were trimmed by 6 bases and 0 bases, with 12 bases remaining between them. The CDR3 runs 15 residues. The CDR3 reads CASRSSLDSNQPQHF. As DNA, the CDR3 is TGTGCCAGCAGATCATCCTTGGATAGCAATCAGCCCCAGCATTTT.

The chain links TRBV19 to TRBJ2-7; D is unresolved. Germline V lookup: CDR1 LNHDA, CDR2 SQIVND (reference sequence). This CDR3 contains 13 residues. V lost 2 bases and J lost 7, with 12 bases in between. The CDR3 DNA is TGTGCCAGTAGTATAACCCAGATGGGAGAGCAGTACTTC. As protein: CASSITQMGEQYF.

This clone was counted between two and nine times. This chain joins TRBV11-1 and TRBJ2-2; D ambiguous. The CDR3 sequence is 13 residues long. Germline CDR1 reads SGHAT; CDR2 reads FQDESV (reference sequence). Trimming took off 4 bases at V and 7 bases at J, with 10 bases between the two ends. The DNA of the CDR3 is TGTGCCAGCAGCTCCGACGGAGACGGGGAGCTGTTTTTT. Encoded protein: CASSSDGDGELFF.

The sample holds one count of this clone. The CDR3: CASRGIQWMNTEAFF. The DNA of the CDR3 is TGTGCCAGCAGGGGAATACAGTGGATGAACACTGAAGCTTTCTTT. The rearrangement joins TRBV6-5 to TRBJ1-1; D is ambiguous. V was cut by 6 bases and J by 0 bases, with 14 bases left in between. This CDR3 is 15 amino acids long. CDR1 is MNHEY and CDR2 is SVGAGI in the germline V gene.